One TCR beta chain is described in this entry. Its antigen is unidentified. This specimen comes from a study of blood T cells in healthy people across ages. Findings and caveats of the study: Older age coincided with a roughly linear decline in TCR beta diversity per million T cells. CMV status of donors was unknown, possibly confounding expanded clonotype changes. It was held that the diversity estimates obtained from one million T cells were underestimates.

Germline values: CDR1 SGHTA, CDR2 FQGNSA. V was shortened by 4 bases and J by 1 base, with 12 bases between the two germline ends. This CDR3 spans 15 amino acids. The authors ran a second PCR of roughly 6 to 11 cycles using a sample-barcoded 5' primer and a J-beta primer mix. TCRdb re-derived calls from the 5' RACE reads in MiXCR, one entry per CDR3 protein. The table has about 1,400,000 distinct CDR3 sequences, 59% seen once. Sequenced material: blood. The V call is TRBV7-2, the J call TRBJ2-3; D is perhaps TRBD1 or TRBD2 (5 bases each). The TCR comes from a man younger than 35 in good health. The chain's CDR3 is CASSWGPQGTDTQYF. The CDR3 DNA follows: TGTGCCAGCAGCTGGGGACCACAGGGCACAGATACGCAGTATTTT.